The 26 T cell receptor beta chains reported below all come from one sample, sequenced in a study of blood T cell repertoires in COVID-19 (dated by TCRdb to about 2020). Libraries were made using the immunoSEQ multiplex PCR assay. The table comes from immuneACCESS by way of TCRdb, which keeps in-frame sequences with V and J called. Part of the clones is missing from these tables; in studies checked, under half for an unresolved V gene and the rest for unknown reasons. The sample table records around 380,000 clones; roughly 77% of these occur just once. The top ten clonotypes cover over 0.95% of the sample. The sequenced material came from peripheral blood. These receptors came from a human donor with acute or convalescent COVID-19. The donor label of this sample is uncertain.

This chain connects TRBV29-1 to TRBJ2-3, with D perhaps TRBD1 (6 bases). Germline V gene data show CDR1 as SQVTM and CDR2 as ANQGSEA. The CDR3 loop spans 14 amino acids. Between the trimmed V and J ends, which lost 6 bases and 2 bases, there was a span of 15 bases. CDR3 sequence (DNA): TGCAGCGTCGCCTGGACAGTTACCACAGATACGCAGTATTTT. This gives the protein CSVAWTVTTDTQYF.

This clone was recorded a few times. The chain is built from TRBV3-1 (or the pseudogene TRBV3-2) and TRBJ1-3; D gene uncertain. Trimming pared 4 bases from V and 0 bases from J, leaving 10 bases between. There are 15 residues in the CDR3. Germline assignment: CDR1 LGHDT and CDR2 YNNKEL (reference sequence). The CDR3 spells CASSPMAHSGNTIYF. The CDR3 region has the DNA TGTGCCAGCAGCCCAATGGCCCACTCTGGAAACACCATATATTTT.

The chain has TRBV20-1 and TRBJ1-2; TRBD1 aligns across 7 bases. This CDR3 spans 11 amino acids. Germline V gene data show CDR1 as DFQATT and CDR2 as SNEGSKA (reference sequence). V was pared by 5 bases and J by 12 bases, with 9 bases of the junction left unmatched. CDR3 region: CSAEDRDSNTF. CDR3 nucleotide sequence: TGCAGTGCTGAAGACCGGGACAGTAACACCTTC.

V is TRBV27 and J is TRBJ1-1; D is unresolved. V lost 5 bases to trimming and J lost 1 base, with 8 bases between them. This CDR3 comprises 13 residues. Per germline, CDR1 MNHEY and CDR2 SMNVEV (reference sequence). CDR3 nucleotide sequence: TGTGCCAGCAGTGCGGCGACGAACACTGAAGCTTTCTTT. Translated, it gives CASSAATNTEAFF.

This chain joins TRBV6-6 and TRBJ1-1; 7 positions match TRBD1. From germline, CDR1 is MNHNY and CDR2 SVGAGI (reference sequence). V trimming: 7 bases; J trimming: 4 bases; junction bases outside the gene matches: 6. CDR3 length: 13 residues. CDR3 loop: CASNGQARTEAFF. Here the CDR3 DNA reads TGTGCCAGCAACGGACAGGCGCGCACTGAAGCTTTCTTT.

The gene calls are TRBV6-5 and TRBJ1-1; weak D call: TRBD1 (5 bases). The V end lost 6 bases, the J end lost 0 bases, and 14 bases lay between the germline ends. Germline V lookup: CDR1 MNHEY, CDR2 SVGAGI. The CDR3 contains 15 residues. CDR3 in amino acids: CASRNPGLVNTEAFF. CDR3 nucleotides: TGTGCCAGCAGAAACCCGGGACTCGTGAACACTGAAGCTTTCTTT.

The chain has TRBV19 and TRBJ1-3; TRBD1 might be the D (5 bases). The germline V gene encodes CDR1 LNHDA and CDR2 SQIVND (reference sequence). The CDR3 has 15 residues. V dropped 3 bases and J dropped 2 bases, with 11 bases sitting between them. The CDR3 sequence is CASSILGAPGNTIYF. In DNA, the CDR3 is TGTGCCAGTAGTATCCTAGGGGCGCCTGGAAACACCATATATTTT.

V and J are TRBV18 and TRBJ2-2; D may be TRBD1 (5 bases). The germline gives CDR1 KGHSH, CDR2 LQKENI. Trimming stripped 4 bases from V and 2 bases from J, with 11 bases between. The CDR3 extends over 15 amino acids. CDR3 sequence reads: CASSLDRRNTGELFF. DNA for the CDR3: TGTGCCAGCTCACTCGACAGACGAAACACCGGGGAGCTGTTTTTT.

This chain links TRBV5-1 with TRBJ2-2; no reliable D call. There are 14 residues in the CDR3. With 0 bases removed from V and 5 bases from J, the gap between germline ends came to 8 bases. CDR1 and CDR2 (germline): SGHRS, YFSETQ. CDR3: CASSLELHTGELFF. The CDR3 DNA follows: TGCGCCAGCAGCTTGGAACTCCATACCGGGGAGCTGTTTTTT.

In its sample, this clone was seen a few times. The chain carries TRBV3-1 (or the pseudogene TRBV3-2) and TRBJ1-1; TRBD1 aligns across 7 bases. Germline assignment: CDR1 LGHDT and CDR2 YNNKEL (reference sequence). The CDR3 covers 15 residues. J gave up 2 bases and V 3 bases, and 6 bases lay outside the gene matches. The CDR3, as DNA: TGTGCCAGCAGCCATTCAGACAGGGCTAACACTGAAGCTTTCTTT. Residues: CASSHSDRANTEAFF.

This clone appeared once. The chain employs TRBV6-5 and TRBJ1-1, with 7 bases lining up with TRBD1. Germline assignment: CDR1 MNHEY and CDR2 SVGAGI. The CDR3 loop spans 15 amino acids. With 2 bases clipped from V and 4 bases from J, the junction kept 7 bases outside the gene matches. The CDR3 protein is CASSYMTGTGTEAFF. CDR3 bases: TGTGCCAGCAGTTACATGACAGGGACGGGCACTGAAGCTTTCTTT.

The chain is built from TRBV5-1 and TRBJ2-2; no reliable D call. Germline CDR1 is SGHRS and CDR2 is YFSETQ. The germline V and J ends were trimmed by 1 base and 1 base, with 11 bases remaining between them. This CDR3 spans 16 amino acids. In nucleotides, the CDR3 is TGCGCCAGCAGCTTGTTTTTAGCCGTGAACACCGGGGAGCTGTTTTTT. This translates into CASSLFLAVNTGELFF. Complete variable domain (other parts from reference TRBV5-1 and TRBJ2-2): KAGVTQTPRYLIKTRGQQVTLSCSPISGHRSVSWYQQTPGQGLQFLFEYFSETQRNKGNFPGRFSGRQFSNSRSEMNVSTLELGDSALYLCASSLFLAVNTGELFFGEGSRLTVL.

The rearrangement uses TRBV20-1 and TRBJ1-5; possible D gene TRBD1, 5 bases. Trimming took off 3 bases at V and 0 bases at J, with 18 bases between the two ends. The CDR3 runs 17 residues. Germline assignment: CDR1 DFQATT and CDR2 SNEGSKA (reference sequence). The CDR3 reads CSASPLTGQSSNQPQHF. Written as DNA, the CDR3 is TGCAGTGCTAGTCCCCTCACAGGCCAGAGTAGCAATCAGCCCCAGCATTTT.

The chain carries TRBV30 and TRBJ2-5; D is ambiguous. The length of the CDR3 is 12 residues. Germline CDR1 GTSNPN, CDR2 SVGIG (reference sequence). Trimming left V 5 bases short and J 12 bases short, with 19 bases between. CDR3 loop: CAWGDRGIREYF. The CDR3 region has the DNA TGTGCCTGGGGCGACCGCGGAATACGGGAGTACTTC.

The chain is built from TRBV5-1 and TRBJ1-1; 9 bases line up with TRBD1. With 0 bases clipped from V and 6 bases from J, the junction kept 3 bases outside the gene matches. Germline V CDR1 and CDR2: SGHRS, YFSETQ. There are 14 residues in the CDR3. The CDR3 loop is CASSLGTGEAEAFF. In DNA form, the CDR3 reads TGCGCCAGCAGCTTGGGGACAGGGGAGGCTGAAGCTTTCTTT.

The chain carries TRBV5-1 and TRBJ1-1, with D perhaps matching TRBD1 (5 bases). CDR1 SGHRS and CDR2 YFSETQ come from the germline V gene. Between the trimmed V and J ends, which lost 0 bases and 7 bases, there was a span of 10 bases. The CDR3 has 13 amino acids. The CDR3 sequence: CASSLVGHLEAFF. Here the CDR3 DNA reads TGCGCCAGCAGCTTGGTAGGACACCTTGAAGCTTTCTTT.

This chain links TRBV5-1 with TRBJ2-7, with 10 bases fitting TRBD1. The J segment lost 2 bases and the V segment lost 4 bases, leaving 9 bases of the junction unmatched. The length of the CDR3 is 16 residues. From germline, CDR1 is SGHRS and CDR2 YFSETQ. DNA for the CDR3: TGCGCCAGCAGCAGATCCGGGACAGGGGCTACCTACGAGCAGTACTTC. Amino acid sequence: CASSRSGTGATYEQYF.

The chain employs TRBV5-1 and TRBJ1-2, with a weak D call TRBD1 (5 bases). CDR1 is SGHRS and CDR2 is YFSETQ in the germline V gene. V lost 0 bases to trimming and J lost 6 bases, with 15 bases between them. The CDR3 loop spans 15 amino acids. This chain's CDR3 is CASSLASGHFNGYTF. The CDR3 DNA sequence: TGCGCCAGCAGCTTGGCGTCAGGGCATTTCAATGGCTACACCTTC.

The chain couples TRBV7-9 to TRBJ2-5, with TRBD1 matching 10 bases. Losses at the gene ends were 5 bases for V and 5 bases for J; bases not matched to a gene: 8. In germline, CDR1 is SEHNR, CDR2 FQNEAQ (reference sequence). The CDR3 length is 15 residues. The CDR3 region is CASSTRQGAVETQYF. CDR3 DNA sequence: TGTGCCAGCAGCACCCGACAGGGGGCTGTGGAGACCCAGTACTTC.

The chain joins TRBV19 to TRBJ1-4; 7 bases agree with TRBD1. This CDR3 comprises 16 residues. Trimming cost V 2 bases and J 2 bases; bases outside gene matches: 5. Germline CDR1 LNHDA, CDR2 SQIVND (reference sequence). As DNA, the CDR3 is TGTGCCAGTAGTATATTCACAGGGGCTACTAATGAAAAACTGTTTTTT. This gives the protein CASSIFTGATNEKLFF.

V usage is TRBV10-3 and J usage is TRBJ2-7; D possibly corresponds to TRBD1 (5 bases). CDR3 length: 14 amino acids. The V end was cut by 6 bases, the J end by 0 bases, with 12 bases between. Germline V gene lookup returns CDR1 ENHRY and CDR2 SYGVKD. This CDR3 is CAIRTTGSSYEQYF. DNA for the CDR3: TGTGCCATCAGGACAACAGGTAGCTCCTACGAGCAGTACTTC.

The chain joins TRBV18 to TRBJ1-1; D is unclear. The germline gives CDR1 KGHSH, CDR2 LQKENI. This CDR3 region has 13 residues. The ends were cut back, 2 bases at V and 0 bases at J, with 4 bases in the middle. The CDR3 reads CASSPVLNTEAFF. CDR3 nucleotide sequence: TGTGCCAGCTCACCAGTCTTGAACACTGAAGCTTTCTTT.

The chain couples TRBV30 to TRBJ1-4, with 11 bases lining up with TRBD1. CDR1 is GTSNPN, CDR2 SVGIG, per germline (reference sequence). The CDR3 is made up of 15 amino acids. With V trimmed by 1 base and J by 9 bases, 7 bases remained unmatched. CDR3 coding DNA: TGTGCCTGGAGTGCCACCGGGACAGGGGGTAAAAAACTGTTTTTT. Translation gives CAWSATGTGGKKLFF.

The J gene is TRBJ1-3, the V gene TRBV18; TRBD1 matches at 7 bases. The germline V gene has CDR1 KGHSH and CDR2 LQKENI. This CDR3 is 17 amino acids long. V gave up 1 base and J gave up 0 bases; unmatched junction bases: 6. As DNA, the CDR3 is TGTGCCAGCTCACCACGGGTCAGGGGGAGCTCTGGAAACACCATATATTTT. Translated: CASSPRVRGSSGNTIYF.

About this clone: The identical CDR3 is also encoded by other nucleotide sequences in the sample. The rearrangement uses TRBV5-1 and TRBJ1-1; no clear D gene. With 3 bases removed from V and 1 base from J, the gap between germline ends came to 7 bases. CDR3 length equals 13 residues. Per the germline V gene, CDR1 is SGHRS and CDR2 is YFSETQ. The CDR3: CASSSGTNTEAFF. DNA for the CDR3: TGCGCCAGCAGCTCGGGAACGAACACTGAAGCTTTCTTT.

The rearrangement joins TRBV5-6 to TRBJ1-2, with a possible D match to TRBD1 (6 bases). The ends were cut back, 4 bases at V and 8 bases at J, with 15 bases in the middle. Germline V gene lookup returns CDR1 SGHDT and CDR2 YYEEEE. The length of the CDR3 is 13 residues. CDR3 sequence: CASSAGTQEGYTF. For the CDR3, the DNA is TGTGCCAGCAGCGCCGGGACACAAGAGGGCTACACCTTC.